This TCR beta chain originates from a study of vaccination and CD4 T cells after COVID-19. Across the study: The post-COVID samples were taken a median roughly 98 days after diagnosis, anywhere from 35 to 161. A median of approximately 72 days (range 14 to 241) separated dose two from the taking of post-vaccine samples.

A word on this clonotype: Its matching antigen is unknown.

From the PCR reads, TCRdb called clonotypes with MiXCR, one entry per CDR3 protein. The data show 12,000 to 15,000 distinct CDR3 sequences, with less than 80% seen just once and 0.95% to 1.3% held by the top ten. General observations from the study: Looking at convalescent patients, 304 of their 307 vaccine-specific clones were spike mono-reactive.

The specimen was CD4+ T cells from blood, collected after SARS-CoV-2 vaccination. The source of this sequence is a human donor who had recovered from COVID-19.

The CDR3 loop is CASSGSSGRAQETQYF. CDR3 DNA sequence: TGTGCCAGCAGCGGAAGTAGCGGGAGGGCCCAAGAGACCCAGTACTTC. The chain combines TRBV9 with TRBJ2-5; 11 bases map to TRBD2. Germline V CDR1 and CDR2: SGDLS, YYNGEE. The V segment lost 3 bases and the J segment 1 base; nucleotides outside the gene matches: 5. The CDR3 runs 16 residues.